The 9 T cell receptor beta chains presented below share a single source sample, sequenced in a study of human T cells and chemical hapten exposure (dated by TCRdb to the early 2020s). The intended sense of this specimen's time point label: patch test 1, 2 weeks after DPC sensitization. The treatment or condition label on this specimen signifies: therapeutic diphenylcyclopropenone sensitization with weekly scalp DPC. The library was produced with RACE. Data came from a NextSeq 500. TCRdb trimmed the raw reads at Q25, called clones with MiXCR and kept productive beta chains. Under each unique CDR3 protein, matching rows form one entry showing the most common genes and DNA. The sample data list around 110,000 distinct CDR3 sequences, and 9.5% to 13% of these were observed just once. 1.1% to 1.5% of the sample comes from the top ten. The sequences come from whole blood, collected in connection with sensitization to the hapten diphenylcyclopropenone (DPC). These receptors were collected from a woman in her forties or fifties with alopecia areata. Some clones in this sample may be carry-over from other donors' samples.

The chain couples TRBV28 to TRBJ2-5; D possibly corresponds to TRBD2 (6 bases). Germline CDR1 MDHEN, CDR2 SYDVKM. V was cut by 7 bases and J by 1 base, with 13 bases left in between. The CDR3 spans 14 residues. As DNA, the CDR3 is TGTGCCAGCAACAAACTAGCCCGCCAAGAGACCCAGTACTTC. Amino acid sequence: CASNKLARQETQYF.

Ten or more counts support this clonotype. The chain is built from TRBV20-1 and TRBJ2-5, with TRBD2 matching 10 bases. The length of the CDR3 is 14 residues. The J segment lost 3 bases and the V segment lost 5 bases, leaving 6 bases of the junction unmatched. CDR1 is DFQATT, CDR2 SNEGSKA, per germline (reference sequence). CDR3 DNA sequence: TGCAGTGCTGTCCGGACTAGCGGAAAAGAGACCCAGTACTTC. Its translation: CSAVRTSGKETQYF.

This clonotype was detected only a few times. V usage is TRBV28 and J usage is TRBJ1-6; D ambiguous. The CDR3 is made up of 14 amino acids. The germline gives CDR1 MDHEN, CDR2 SYDVKM. V lost 6 bases and J lost 0, with 6 bases in between. CDR3 coding DNA: TGTGCCAGCAGAATTGGCTCCTATAATTCACCCCTCCACTTT. It encodes CASRIGSYNSPLHF.

This clonotype was recorded a few times. The chain recombines TRBV29-1 with TRBJ2-5; 8 bases line up with TRBD1. V trimming: 7 bases; J trimming: 4 bases; junction bases outside the gene matches: 5. Per germline, CDR1 SQVTM and CDR2 ANQGSEA. CDR3 length: 12 amino acids. In nucleotides, the CDR3 is TGCAGCGGCAGGGGGCTCATAGAGACCCAGTACTTC. Residues: CSGRGLIETQYF.

This clonotype has more than one count but fewer than ten. The chain links TRBV6-6 to TRBJ1-5; D gene unclear. Germline V gene lookup returns CDR1 MNHNY and CDR2 SVGAGI (reference sequence). This CDR3 region has 16 residues. V dropped 5 bases and J dropped 2 bases, with 16 bases sitting between them. CDR3 in amino acids: CASSLNSPEGNQPQHF. CDR3 nucleotides: TGTGCCAGCAGTCTTAATTCACCTGAGGGCAATCAGCCCCAGCATTTT.

In this sample, this clonotype turned up a few times. Because the CDR3's place on the DNA is in doubt, the DNA is left out and the CDR3 is given as listed by TCRdb. The chain is built from TRBV6-6 and TRBJ2-2; the table's D call, TRBD2, was not checked against the DNA. Both ends counted, the CDR3 spans 16 residues. Germline loops: CDR1 MNHNY, CDR2 SVGAGI (reference sequence). The CDR3 spells CASSYFGPTGTGELFF.

This clonotype was observed at least ten times. The CDR3 DNA is TGTGCCAGCAAGGACAGGGTGGGCGATACGCAGTATTTT. It yields the protein CASKDRVGDTQYF. The chain is built from TRBV12-3 or TRBV12-4 and TRBJ2-3; 8 nucleotides align to TRBD1. With 7 bases clipped from V and 6 bases from J, the junction kept 6 bases outside the gene matches. CDR3 length: 13 residues.

The chain recombines TRBV10-3 with TRBJ1-2; 8 bases are a match to TRBD1. The ends lost 5 bases at V and 6 bases at J; junction bases unmatched: 5. Germline values: CDR1 ENHRY, CDR2 SYGVKD. The CDR3 is made up of 13 amino acids. The CDR3: CAISTRGRDGYTF. CDR3 in DNA: TGTGCCATCAGTACCAGGGGGCGGGATGGCTACACCTTC.

This clonotype turned up a few times. The chain employs TRBV28 and TRBJ1-1; D gene unclear. Trimming left V 3 bases short and J 0 bases short, with 8 bases between. CDR1 and CDR2 from the germline V gene are MDHEN and SYDVKM. The CDR3 has 14 residues. DNA for the CDR3: TGTGCCAGCAGTTTCCCCCCCTTGAACACTGAAGCTTTCTTT. Protein: CASSFPPLNTEAFF.